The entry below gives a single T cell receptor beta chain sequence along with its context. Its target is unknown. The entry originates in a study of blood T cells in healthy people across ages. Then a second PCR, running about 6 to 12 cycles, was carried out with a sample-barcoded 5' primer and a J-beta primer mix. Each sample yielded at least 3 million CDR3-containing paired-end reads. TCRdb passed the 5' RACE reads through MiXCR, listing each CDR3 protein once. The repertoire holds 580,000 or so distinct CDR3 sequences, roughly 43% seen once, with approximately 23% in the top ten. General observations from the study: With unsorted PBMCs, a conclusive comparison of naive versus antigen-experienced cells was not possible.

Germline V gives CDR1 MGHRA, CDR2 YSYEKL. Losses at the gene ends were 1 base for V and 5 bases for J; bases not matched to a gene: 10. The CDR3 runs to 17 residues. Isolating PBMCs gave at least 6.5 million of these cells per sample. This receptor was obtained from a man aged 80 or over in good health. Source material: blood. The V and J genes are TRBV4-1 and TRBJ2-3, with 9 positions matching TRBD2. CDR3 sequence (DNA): TGCGCCAGCAGCCAAGTGACAGCGGGGGGTAACGGAGATACGCAGTATTTT. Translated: CASSQVTAGGNGDTQYF.